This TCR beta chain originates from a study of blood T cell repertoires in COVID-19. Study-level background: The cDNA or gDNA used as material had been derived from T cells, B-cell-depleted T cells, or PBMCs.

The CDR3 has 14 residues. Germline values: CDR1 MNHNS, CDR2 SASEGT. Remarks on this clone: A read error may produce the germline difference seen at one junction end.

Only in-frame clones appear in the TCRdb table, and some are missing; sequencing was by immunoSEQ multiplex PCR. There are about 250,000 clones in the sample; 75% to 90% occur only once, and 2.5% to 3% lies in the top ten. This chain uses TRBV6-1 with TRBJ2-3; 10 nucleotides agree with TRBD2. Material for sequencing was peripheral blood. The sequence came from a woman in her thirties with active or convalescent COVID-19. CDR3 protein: CASSQAGGIDTQYF. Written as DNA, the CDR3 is TGTGCCAGCAGTCAAGCGGGGGGGATAGATACGCAGTATTTT.